These 9 T cell receptor beta chains originate from one sample sequenced in a study of blood T cell repertoires in COVID-19 (dated by TCRdb to about 2020). Library generation was performed with the immunoSEQ multiplex PCR assay. TCRdb carries this immuneACCESS record with in-frame sequences only. Its versions omit some clonotypes, under half of them owing to an unresolved V gene in the studies checked, with the rest unexplained. The sample includes more than 200,000 clones, with approximately 82% observed a single time. Around 1.5% of the sample comes from the top ten. The sample consisted of peripheral blood. The receptors shown here come from a woman aged 40 to 50 who had recovered from COVID-19.

The sample holds one count of this clone. The chain is built from TRBV5-1 and TRBJ1-1; D gene unclear. The CDR3 totals 13 residues. V was trimmed by 3 bases and J by 5 bases, leaving 11 bases between them. Germline CDR1 SGHRS, CDR2 YFSETQ. Here the CDR3 DNA reads TGCGCCAGCAGCTACGAGATATTGACTGAAGCTTTCTTT. Protein product: CASSYEILTEAFF. The whole variable domain, remainder taken from reference TRBV5-1 and TRBJ1-1, is KAGVTQTPRYLIKTRGQQVTLSCSPISGHRSVSWYQQTPGQGLQFLFEYFSETQRNKGNFPGRFSGRQFSNSRSEMNVSTLELGDSALYLCASSYEILTEAFFGQGTRLTVV.

This chain connects TRBV4-3 to TRBJ1-4, with 9 bases identical to TRBD1. The V gene end was trimmed by 5 bases and the J gene end by 7 bases; junction bases not matched to a gene: 8. The CDR3 loop spans 15 amino acids. In germline, CDR1 is LGHNA, CDR2 YSLEER. The CDR3 loop reads CASSSSGTGLEKLFF. CDR3 sequence (DNA): TGCGCCAGCAGCTCCTCGGGGACAGGGCTTGAAAAACTGTTTTTT.

The J gene is TRBJ2-7, the V gene TRBV10-3, with D tentatively TRBD2 (5 bases). The V end lost 4 bases, the J end lost 3 bases, and 10 bases lay between the germline ends. Germline V gene sequence: CDR1 ENHRY, CDR2 SYGVKD. The CDR3 loop spans 13 amino acids. The CDR3 DNA follows: TGTGCCATCAGTGCGGGATCGGGCTACGAGCAGTACTTC. This gives the protein CAISAGSGYEQYF.

This clone was detected only a few times. V is TRBV5-6 and J is TRBJ1-1, with D possibly being TRBD1 (5 bases). Between the trimmed V and J ends, which lost 2 bases and 1 base, there was a span of 18 bases. The CDR3 has 17 residues. Germline V lookup: CDR1 SGHDT, CDR2 YYEEEE. The CDR3 protein is CASSLLSFIGQNTEAFF. The CDR3 DNA reads TGTGCCAGCAGCTTACTAAGTTTCATTGGACAGAACACTGAAGCTTTCTTT. Full variable domain (remainder filled in from reference TRBV5-6 and TRBJ1-1): DAGVTQSPTHLIKTRGQQVTLRCSPKSGHDTVSWYQQALGQGPQFIFQYYEEEERQRGNFPDRFSGHQFPNYSSELNVNALLLGDSALYLCASSLLSFIGQNTEAFFGQGTRLTVV.

This rearrangement joins TRBV2 to TRBJ2-1; a possible D gene is TRBD2 (5 bases). The V end lost 3 bases, the J end lost 2 bases, and 11 bases lay between the germline ends. This CDR3 spans 15 amino acids. In germline, CDR1 is SNHLY, CDR2 FYNNEI. The CDR3 protein is CASSDVRAPYNEQFF. The CDR3 DNA sequence: TGTGCCAGCAGTGATGTGCGGGCCCCCTACAATGAGCAGTTCTTC.

This clone was seen only once. This chain connects TRBV19 to TRBJ1-5; 7 nucleotides match TRBD1. With V trimmed by 8 bases and J by 5 bases, 6 bases remained unmatched. The CDR3 loop spans 13 amino acids. Germline lookup yields CDR1 LNHDA and CDR2 SQIVND (reference sequence). CDR3 nucleotides: TGTGCCAGTGGAGACAGGGAAGATCAGCCCCAGCATTTT. Translated: CASGDREDQPQHF.

The chain is built from TRBV3-1 (or the pseudogene TRBV3-2) and TRBJ2-7; D might be TRBD1 (5 bases). Trimming left V 0 bases short and J 3 bases short, with 24 bases between. CDR1 is LGHDT and CDR2 is YNNKEL in the germline V gene (reference sequence). The CDR3 extends over 19 amino acids. The CDR3 loop is CASSQDLVSRVHLNYEQYF. The CDR3 coding sequence is TGTGCCAGCAGCCAAGATCTTGTTTCCAGGGTCCACCTCAACTACGAGCAGTACTTC.

This rearrangement joins TRBV7-9 to TRBJ1-2, with D perhaps TRBD1 (6 bases). The CDR3 has 13 amino acids. V was shortened by 2 bases and J by 3 bases, with 7 bases between the two germline ends. Germline-derived CDR1 and CDR2 are SEHNR and FQNEAQ (reference sequence). The CDR3 region is CASSLSGDYGYTF. CDR3 nucleotides: TGTGCCAGCAGCTTATCAGGGGACTATGGCTACACCTTC.

The rearrangement joins TRBV6-5 to TRBJ2-5; D is uncertain. Trimming removed 5 bases at V and 4 bases at J, with 11 bases between. The CDR3 is 13 residues long. The germline gives CDR1 MNHEY, CDR2 SVGAGI. Written as DNA, the CDR3 is TGTGCCAGCAGTCTAGGAGTTGGAGAGACCCAGTACTTC. This gives the protein CASSLGVGETQYF.